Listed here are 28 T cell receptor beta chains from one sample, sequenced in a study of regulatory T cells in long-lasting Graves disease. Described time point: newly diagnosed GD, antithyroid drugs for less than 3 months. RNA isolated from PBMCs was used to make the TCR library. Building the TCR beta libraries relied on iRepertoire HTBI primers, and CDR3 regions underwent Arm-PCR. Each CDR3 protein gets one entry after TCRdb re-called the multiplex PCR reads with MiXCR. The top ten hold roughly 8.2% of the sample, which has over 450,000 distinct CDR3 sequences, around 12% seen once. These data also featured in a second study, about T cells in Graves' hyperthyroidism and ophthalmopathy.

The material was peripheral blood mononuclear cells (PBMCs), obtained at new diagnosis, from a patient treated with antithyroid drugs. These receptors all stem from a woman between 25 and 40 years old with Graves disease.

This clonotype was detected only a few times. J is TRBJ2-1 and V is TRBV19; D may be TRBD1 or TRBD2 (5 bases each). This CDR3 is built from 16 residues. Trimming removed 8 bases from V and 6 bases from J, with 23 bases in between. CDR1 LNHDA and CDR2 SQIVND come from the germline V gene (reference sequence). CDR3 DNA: TGTGCCAGTTCCTGGTCGCCGAGGGGATGGGGCAATGAGCAGTTCTTC. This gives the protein CASSWSPRGWGNEQFF.

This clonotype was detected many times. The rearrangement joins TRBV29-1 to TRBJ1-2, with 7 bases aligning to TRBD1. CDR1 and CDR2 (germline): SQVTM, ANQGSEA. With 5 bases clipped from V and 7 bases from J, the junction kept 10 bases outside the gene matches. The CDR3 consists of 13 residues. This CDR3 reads CSVQAAGQTGYTF. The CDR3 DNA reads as TGCAGCGTTCAAGCTGCGGGACAGACTGGCTACACCTTC.

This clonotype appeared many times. The CDR3 nucleotides read TGTGCCAGCAGCTCTCTCAGGGGGGGGGATGAGCAGTTCTTC. Residues: CASSSLRGGDEQFF. This chain connects TRBV7-9 to TRBJ2-1; possibly TRBD1 or TRBD2 for D (7 bases each). The V gene's germline CDR1 is SEHNR and CDR2 FQNEAQ (reference sequence). Trimming took off 4 bases at V and 8 bases at J, with 15 bases between the two ends. The CDR3 has 14 residues. The variable domain in full, with the rest retrieved from reference TRBV7-9 and TRBJ2-1, is DTGVSQNPRHKITKRGQNVTFRCDPISEHNRLYWYRQTLGQGPEFLTYFQNEAQLEKSRLLSDRFSAERPKGSFSTLEIQRTEQGDSAMYLCASSSLRGGDEQFFGPGTRLTVL.

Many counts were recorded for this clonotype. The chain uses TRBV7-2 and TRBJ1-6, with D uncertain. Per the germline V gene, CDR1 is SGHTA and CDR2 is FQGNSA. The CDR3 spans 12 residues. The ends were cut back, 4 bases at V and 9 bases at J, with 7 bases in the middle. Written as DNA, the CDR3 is TGTGCCAGCAGCTCCGTGGGTTCACCCCTCCACTTT. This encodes CASSSVGSPLHF.

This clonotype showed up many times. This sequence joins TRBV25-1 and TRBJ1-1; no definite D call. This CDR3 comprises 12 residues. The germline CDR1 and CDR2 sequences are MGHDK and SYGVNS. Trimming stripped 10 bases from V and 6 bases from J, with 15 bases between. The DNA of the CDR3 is TGTGCCACCCCCAGTATTCTTGCTGAAGCTTTCTTT. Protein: CATPSILAEAFF.

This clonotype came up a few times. The DNA for the CDR3 is TGCAGCGTTGAGGGGCTTTCCTCGAACACTGAAGCTTTCTTT. This encodes CSVEGLSSNTEAFF. This chain connects TRBV29-1 to TRBJ1-1; maybe TRBD1 (5 bases). Germline V lookup: CDR1 SQVTM, CDR2 ANQGSEA. With 3 bases removed from V and 1 base from J, the gap between germline ends came to 12 bases. The CDR3 is 14 residues long.

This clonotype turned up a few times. The CDR3 sequence: CASSPQGRSGRNEQFF. Written as DNA, the CDR3 is TGTGCCAGCTCACCTCAGGGTCGTAGCGGGAGAAATGAGCAGTTCTTC. The chain is built from TRBV18 and TRBJ2-1; 9 bases match TRBD2. V was pared by 3 bases and J by 7 bases, with 10 bases of the junction left unmatched. Germline CDR1 KGHSH, CDR2 LQKENI. The CDR3 totals 16 residues.

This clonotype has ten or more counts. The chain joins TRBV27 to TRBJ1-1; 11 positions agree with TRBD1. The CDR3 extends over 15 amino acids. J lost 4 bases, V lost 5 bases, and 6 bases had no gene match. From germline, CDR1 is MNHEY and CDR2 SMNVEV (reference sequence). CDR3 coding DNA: TGTGCCAGCAGTAGGGGACAGGGGGGGCTCACTGAAGCTTTCTTT. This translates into CASSRGQGGLTEAFF.

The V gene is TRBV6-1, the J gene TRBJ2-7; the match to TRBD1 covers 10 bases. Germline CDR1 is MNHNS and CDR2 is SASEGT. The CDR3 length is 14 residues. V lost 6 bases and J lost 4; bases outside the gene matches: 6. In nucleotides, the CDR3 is TGTGCCAGCAGGCCCGGGACAGGGGTATACGAGCAGTACTTC. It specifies CASRPGTGVYEQYF.

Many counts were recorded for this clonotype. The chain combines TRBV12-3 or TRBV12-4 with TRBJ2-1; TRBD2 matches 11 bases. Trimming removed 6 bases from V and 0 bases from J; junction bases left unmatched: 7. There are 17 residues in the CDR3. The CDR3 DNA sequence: TGTGCCAGCAGCCTCGGGACTAGCGGCCTCTCCTACAATGAGCAGTTCTTC. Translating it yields CASSLGTSGLSYNEQFF.

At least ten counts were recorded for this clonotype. The CDR3 is CASSLGRGGDGYTF. CDR3 bases: TGTGCCAGCAGCTTAGGTCGGGGCGGGGATGGCTACACCTTC. V is TRBV11-2 and J is TRBJ1-2; the D gene is possibly TRBD1 (5 bases). With 1 base removed from V and 6 bases from J, the gap between germline ends came to 12 bases. The CDR3 extends over 14 amino acids. CDR1 SGHAT and CDR2 FQNNGV come from the germline V gene.

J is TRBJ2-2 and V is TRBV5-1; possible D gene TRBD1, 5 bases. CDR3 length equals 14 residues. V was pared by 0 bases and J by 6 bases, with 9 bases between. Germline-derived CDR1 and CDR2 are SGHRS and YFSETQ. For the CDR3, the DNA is TGCGCCAGCAGCTTGGAGGCAGGGCCCGGGGAGCTGTTTTTT. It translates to CASSLEAGPGELFF.

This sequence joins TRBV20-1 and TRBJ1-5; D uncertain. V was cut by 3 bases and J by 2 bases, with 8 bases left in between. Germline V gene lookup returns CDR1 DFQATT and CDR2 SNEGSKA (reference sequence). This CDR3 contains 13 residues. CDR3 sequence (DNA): TGCAGTGCTAGTCCTCGGCGCAATCAGCCCCAGCATTTT. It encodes CSASPRRNQPQHF.

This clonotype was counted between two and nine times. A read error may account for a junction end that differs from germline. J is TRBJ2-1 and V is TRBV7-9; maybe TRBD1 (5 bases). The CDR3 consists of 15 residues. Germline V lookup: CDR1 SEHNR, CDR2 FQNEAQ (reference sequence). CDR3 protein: CACRARNSARGEQFF. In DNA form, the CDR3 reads TGTGCCTGCAGGGCAAGGAACAGCGCTAGGGGAGAGCAGTTCTTC. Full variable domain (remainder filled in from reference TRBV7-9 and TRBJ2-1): DTGVSQNPRHKITKRGQNVTFRCDPISEHNRLYWYRQTLGQGPEFLTYFQNEAQLEKSRLLSDRFSAERPKGSFSTLEIQRTEQGDSAMYLCACRARNSARGEQFFGPGTRLTVL.

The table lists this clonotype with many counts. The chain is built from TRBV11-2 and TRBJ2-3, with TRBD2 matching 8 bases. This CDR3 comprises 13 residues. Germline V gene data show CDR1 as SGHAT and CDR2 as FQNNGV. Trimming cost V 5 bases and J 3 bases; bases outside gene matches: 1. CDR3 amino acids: CASSRGGTDTQYF. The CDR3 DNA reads TGTGCCAGCAGCCGCGGGGGGACAGATACGCAGTATTTT.

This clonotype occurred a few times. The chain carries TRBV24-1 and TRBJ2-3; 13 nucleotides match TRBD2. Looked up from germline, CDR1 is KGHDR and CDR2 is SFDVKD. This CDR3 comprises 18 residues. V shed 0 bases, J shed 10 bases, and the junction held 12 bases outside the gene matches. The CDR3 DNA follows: TGTGCCACCAGTGATTTGGGGGGGACTAGCGGGGACACGGCCCCGCAGTATTTT. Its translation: CATSDLGGTSGDTAPQYF.

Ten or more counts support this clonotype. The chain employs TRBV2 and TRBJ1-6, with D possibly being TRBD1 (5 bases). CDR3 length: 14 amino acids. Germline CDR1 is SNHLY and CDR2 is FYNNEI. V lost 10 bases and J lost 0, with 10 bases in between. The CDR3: CATLRGSYNSPLHF. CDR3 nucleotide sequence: TGTGCCACCCTAAGGGGCTCCTATAATTCACCCCTCCACTTT. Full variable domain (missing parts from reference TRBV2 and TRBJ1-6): EPEVTQTPSHQVTQMGQEVILRCVPISNHLYFYWYRQILGQKVEFLVSFYNNEISEKSEIFDDQFSVERPDGSNFTLKIRSTKLEDSAMYFCATLRGSYNSPLHFGNGTRLTVT.

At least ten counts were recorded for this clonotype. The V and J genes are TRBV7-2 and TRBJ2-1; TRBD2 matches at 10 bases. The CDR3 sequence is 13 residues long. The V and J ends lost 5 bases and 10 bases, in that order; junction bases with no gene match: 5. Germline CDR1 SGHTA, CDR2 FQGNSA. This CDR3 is CASSARLAGEQFF. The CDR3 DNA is TGTGCCAGCAGCGCCAGACTAGCGGGCGAGCAGTTCTTC.

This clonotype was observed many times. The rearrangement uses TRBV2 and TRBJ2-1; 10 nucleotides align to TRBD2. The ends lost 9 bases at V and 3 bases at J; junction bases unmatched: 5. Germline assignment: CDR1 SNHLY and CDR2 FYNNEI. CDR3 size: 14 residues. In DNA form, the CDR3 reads TGTGCCAGTCAGCGGGAGGGCGTCTACAATGAGCAGTTCTTC. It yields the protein CASQREGVYNEQFF. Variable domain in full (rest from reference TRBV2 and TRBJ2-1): EPEVTQTPSHQVTQMGQEVILRCVPISNHLYFYWYRQILGQKVEFLVSFYNNEISEKSEIFDDQFSVERPDGSNFTLKIRSTKLEDSAMYFCASQREGVYNEQFFGPGTRLTVL.

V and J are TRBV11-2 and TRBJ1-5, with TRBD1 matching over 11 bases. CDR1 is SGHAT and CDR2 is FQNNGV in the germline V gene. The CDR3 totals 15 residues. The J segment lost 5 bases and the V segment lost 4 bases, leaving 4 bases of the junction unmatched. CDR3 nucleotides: TGTGCCAGCAGCTGGGGGACAGGGGGTGATCAGCCCCAGCATTTT. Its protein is CASSWGTGGDQPQHF.

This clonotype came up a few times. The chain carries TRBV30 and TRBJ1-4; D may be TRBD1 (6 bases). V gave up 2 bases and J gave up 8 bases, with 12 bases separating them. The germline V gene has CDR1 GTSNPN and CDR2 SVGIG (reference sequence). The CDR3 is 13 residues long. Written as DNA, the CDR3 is TGTGCCTGGAGTCTGGGTAGGGGGGAAAAACTGTTTTTT. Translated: CAWSLGRGEKLFF. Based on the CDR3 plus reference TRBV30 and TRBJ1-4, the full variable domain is SQTIHQWPATLVQPVGSPLSLECTVEGTSNPNLYWYRQAAGRGLQLLFYSVGIGQISSEVPQNLSASRPQDRQFILSSKKLLLSDSGFYLCAWSLGRGEKLFFGSGTQLSVL.

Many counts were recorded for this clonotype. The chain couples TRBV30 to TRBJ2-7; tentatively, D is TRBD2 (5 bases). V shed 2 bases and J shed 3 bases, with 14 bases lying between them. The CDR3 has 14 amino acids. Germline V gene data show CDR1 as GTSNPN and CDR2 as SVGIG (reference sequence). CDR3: CAWSPLDISYEQYF. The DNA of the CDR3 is TGTGCCTGGAGTCCACTAGATATAAGCTACGAGCAGTACTTC.

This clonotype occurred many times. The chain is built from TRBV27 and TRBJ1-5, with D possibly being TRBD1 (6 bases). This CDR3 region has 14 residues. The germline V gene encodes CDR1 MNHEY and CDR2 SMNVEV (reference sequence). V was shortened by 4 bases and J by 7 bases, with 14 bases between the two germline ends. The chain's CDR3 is CASSSTGSRQPQHF. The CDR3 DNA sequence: TGTGCCAGCAGTTCCACAGGGTCGAGGCAGCCCCAGCATTTT.

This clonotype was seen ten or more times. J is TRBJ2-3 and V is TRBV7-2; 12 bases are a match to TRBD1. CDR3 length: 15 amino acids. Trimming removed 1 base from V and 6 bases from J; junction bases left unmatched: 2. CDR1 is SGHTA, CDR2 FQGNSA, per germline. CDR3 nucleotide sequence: TGTGCCAGCAGCTTAGGGGGACAGGGGGCGGATACGCAGTATTTT. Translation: CASSLGGQGADTQYF. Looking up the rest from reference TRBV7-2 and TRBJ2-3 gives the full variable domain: GAGVSQSPSNKVTEKGKDVELRCDPISGHTALYWYRQSLGQGLEFLIYFQGNSAPDKSGLPSDRFSAERTGGSVSTLTIQRTQQEDSAVYLCASSLGGQGADTQYFGPGTRLTVL.

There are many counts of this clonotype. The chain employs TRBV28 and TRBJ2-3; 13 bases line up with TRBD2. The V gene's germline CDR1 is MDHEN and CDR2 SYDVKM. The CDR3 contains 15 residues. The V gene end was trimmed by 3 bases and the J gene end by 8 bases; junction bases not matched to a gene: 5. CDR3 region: CASSFGLAGAATQYF. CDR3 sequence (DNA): TGTGCCAGCAGTTTCGGACTAGCGGGAGCGGCTACGCAGTATTTT.

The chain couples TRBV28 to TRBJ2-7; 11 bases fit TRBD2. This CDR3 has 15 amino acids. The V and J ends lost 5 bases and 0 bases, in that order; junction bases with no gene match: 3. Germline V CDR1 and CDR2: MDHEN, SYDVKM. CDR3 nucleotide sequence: TGTGCCAGCAGTATAGCGGGAGGGTCCTCCTACGAGCAGTACTTC. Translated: CASSIAGGSSYEQYF.

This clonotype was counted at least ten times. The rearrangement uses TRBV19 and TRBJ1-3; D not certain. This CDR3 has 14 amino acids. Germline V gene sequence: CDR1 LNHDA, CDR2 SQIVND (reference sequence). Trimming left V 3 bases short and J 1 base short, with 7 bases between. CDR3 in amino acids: CASSILGSGNTIYF. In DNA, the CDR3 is TGTGCCAGTAGTATTCTTGGGTCTGGAAACACCATATATTTT.

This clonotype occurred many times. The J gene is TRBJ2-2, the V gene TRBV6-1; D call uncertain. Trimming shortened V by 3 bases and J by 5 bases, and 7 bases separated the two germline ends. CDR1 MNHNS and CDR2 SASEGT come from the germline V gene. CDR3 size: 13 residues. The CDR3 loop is CASSEAATGELFF. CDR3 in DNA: TGTGCCAGCAGTGAGGCAGCGACCGGGGAGCTGTTTTTT.